This TCR beta chain was captured in a study of T cell responses to AZD1222 COVID-19 vaccine. Study-wide results and caveats: Clonal diversity was possibly underestimated, and the donors were mostly white British, with more females. Spike-specific TCR depth and breadth grew after two AZD1222 doses. Unmutated variant regions are reportedly the target of nearly half of TCRs that are spike-specific.

A word on this clone: Its target is unknown.

Second-dose intervals near 4 or 12 weeks were combined. Profiled with immunoSEQ multiplex PCR; TCRdb holds only in-frame clones, not every one. Among about 150,000 clones listed, 80% to 95% were seen once. Germline V gene data show CDR1 as MNHEY and CDR2 as SMNVEV (reference sequence). The CDR3 has 15 residues. After removal of 5 bases from V and 7 bases from J, the junction contained 12 bases not matched to a gene. This sequence joins TRBV27 and TRBJ1-2; 8 nucleotides align to TRBD1. Sample: peripheral blood, taken 28 days after the second AZD1222 dose. The clonotype comes from an adult who received the AZD1222 COVID-19 vaccine. The CDR3 spells CASSPLAGGIGGYTF. CDR3 in DNA: TGTGCCAGCAGTCCTCTAGCAGGGGGCATCGGTGGCTACACCTTC.